This T cell receptor (beta chain) was sequenced for a study of shared clonotypes between healthy human individuals (dated by TCRdb to between 2020 and 2021). In the study overall: The cohort included three men and two women between 18 and 49 years of age. Libraries were prepared and TCR repertoires were sequenced by different laboratories using diverse techniques, in order to increase sequencing depth and limit assay-specific biases. Between about 0.94 and 8.9 billion PBMCs per donor were obtained by leukapheresis. The study deeply sequenced blood TCR repertoires of roughly five healthy adults to estimate repertoire size and the extent of clonotype sharing between individuals. For each donor, CD4 naive and CD4 memory were each given three plates, CD8 naive was given two plates, and CD8 memory was given one plate. Here is what the overall study found, with its caveats: Clonotypes shared by all four sorted-subset donors showed higher generation probabilities than non-shared clonotypes. Because the study included only a small number of donors, the genetic and exposure-history diversity represented was limited. When a few donors were compared, the shared fraction of clonotypes was about 5% for naive CD4, approximately 3.5% for naive CD8, 2.3% for memory CD4, and 0.3% to 0.5% for memory CD8. Only blood was sampled, and tissue TCR repertoires likely differ from those in blood. Naive subsets generally had larger estimated clonotype richness than memory subsets did. Even with the large sequencing depth, rarefaction of the sorted-subset datasets indicated that sequencing was incomplete. Based on pairwise subsampling, the degree of clonotype sharing among donors was expected to be affected by sequencing depth.

The CDR3 starts with the cysteine, ends with the phenylalanine, and has 13 residues. Only the CDR3 DNA is retained, 39 bases long and in frame from the first base. CDR1 and CDR2, per the germline V gene, are MRHNA and SNTAGT. V loses 6 bases, J loses 10 bases, and the germline ends lie 18 bases apart. Details on this clone: Its antigen remains undetermined. No much larger clone exists at a distance of one base, and base qualities are not known.

TCR CDR3 regions were amplified from genomic DNA by multiplex PCR using the deep immunoSEQ assay. Extracted genomic DNA from each cell subset was distributed evenly across all wells of several immunoSEQ 96-well plates, and each plate was treated as a replicate. For sorted subsets, roughly 200 ng of genomic DNA, equivalent to 25,000 to 35,000 T cell genomes, went into each replicate PCR. Purified libraries were measured with a Qubit 3.0 fluorometer, size-checked on a Bioanalyzer 2100, and measured again with the KAPA Library Quantification kit. Every immunoSEQ 96-well plate was sequenced on a dedicated single-read 150-cycle Illumina NextSeq 550 flow cell. The published analysis was carried out like this. Because the immunoSEQ output included only junctional sequences and no quality scores, the filtering could not be the same as the filtering used for full-length reads. Sequences were annotated with PyIR, a Python wrapper for IgBLAST v1.9, and V/J genes and CDR3 were assigned using IMGT germline references. Reads were filtered out if the reads had weak V/J assignments (E-value above 1e-6), no CDR3, stop codons, out-of-frame junctions, or ambiguous translated residues. V3J clonotypes were defined as sequences sharing the same inferred V gene, J gene, and CDR3 amino acid sequence. The percentage overlap between two repertoires was calculated by dividing the number of shared unique clonotypes by the size of the smaller repertoire. RTK rarefaction, the Chao1 estimator, and Recon v2.1 estimates of unobserved clonotypes were used to assess repertoire richness. For all TCRbeta clonotypes obtained by the gDNA method from several donors, generation probabilities were computed with OLGA. Not all clones reach the TCRdb copy of this immuneACCESS table, which keeps in-frame sequences only. Checked studies attribute under half of the gap to unresolved V genes and leave the rest unexplained. V and J calls and clone size follow that table, whereas D and trimming were derived from the DNA. In this sample the table shows some 2,500,000 clones, 93% of which occur a single time. Clones ranked in the top ten supply approximately 0.37% of the sample.

The donors were healthy, HIV-negative adults with no recently reported acute infections or vaccinations. Every donor was a Caucasian adult living in Nashville, Tennessee, USA. Magnetic negative selection was used to enrich CD4+ T cells, after which naive cells were positively selected on CD45RA and the negative fraction became the memory subset. Blood was obtained by leukapheresis, after which PBMCs were separated by Ficoll-Histopaque density gradient centrifugation and cryopreserved in liquid nitrogen vapor phase. Purity and quantity of every magnetically sorted T cell population were checked by analytical flow cytometry. Genomic DNA was isolated from each sorted fraction and quantified by UV absorbance on a Nanodrop 2000c.

The TCR comes from a man aged 18-30 years in good health. Some clones in this sample may be carry-over from other donors' samples. Here the chain combines TRBV6-4 and TRBJ1-1; the D region possibly corresponds to TRBD1 (5 bases align). Material: naive CD4+ T cells from PBMCs. The cell subset or site label of this sample denotes: CD45RA+ positively selected. The CDR3: CASRGNSAGGAFF. The nucleotide sequence reads as follows: TGTGCCAGCAGGGGTAATTCTGCCGGGGGAGCTTTCTTT.